Each of the 19 T cell receptor beta chains below was sequenced from the same sample in a study of CD8 T cells in ankylosing spondylitis. In TCRdb, the 5' RACE reads were re-called with MiXCR into one record per CDR3 protein. This repertoire shows 200,000 to 250,000 distinct CDR3 sequences, more than 25% found once; its top ten account for 6.6%. The sequenced sample was blood, either unsorted or a sorted T cell fraction (not recorded which). The origin of the receptors is a male donor with ankylosing spondylitis or in good health (not recorded which).

The rearrangement links TRBV5-1 to TRBJ2-7; 9 nucleotides line up with TRBD1. In germline, CDR1 is SGHRS, CDR2 YFSETQ. The V segment lost 6 bases and the J segment 1 base; nucleotides outside the gene matches: 5. The CDR3 totals 14 residues. This CDR3 is CASNTGTGSYEQYF. DNA for the CDR3: TGCGCCAGCAACACCGGGACAGGGTCCTACGAGCAGTACTTC.

Only a few counts were recorded for this clonotype. V usage is TRBV20-1 and J usage is TRBJ2-4; 8 bases line up with TRBD2. Germline CDR1 is DFQATT and CDR2 is SNEGSKA (reference sequence). This CDR3 spans 16 amino acids. Trimming cost V 6 bases and J 0 bases; bases outside gene matches: 10. CDR3 coding DNA: TGCAGTGCAGCCCCCGGCCTAGCGGGAGCCAAAAACATTCAGTACTTC. Protein sequence: CSAAPGLAGAKNIQYF.

This clonotype was seen a single time. Germline and junction disagree at one end, which may indicate a read error. This chain joins TRBV15 and TRBJ2-1; 10 bases map to TRBD2. Germline values: CDR1 LNHNV, CDR2 YYDKDF (reference sequence). This CDR3 is 16 amino acids long. CDR3 DNA: TGTGCCACCAGCAGAGATCCTAGCGGGAGTATTAATGAGCAGCTCTTC. Amino acids: CATSRDPSGSINEQLF. Supplemented by reference TRBV15 and TRBJ2-1, the full variable domain reads DAMVIQNPRYQVTQFGKPVTLSCSQTLNHNVMYWYQQKSSQAPKLLFHYYDKDFNNEADTPDNFQSRRPNTSFCFLDIRSPGLGDTAMYLCATSRDPSGSINEQLFGPGTRLTVL.

V usage is TRBV10-3 and J usage is TRBJ2-2; D may be TRBD1 (5 bases). In germline, CDR1 is ENHRY, CDR2 SYGVKD. The CDR3 totals 13 residues. V was shortened by 4 bases and J by 6 bases, with 9 bases between the two germline ends. CDR3 sequence reads: CAISGRAAGELFF. CDR3 DNA sequence: TGTGCCATCAGTGGCAGGGCTGCCGGGGAGCTGTTTTTT.

This clonotype was detected many times. V gene TRBV7-2 combines with J gene TRBJ2-5, with D tentatively TRBD1 (6 bases). The CDR3 consists of 13 residues. In germline, CDR1 is SGHTA, CDR2 FQGNSA. V lost 6 bases to trimming and J lost 4 bases, with 12 bases between them. CDR3 sequence reads: CASSPMGAETQYF. The CDR3 nucleotides read TGTGCCAGCAGTCCCATGGGGGCAGAGACCCAGTACTTC.

The chain employs TRBV6-5 and TRBJ2-1; no reliable D call. Per germline, CDR1 MNHEY and CDR2 SVGAGI. V gave up 0 bases and J gave up 1 base, with 7 bases separating them. This CDR3 contains 15 residues. The CDR3 DNA reads TGTGCCAGCAGTTACTCAGCAGGTTCCTACAATGAGCAGTTCTTC. Protein sequence: CASSYSAGSYNEQFF.

This clonotype has at least ten counts. The V call is TRBV6-2 or TRBV6-3, the J call TRBJ2-5; a weak D match, TRBD2 (6 bases). Germline CDR1 and CDR2: MNHEY and SVGEGT. This CDR3 contains 14 residues. Between the trimmed V and J ends, which lost 6 bases and 6 bases, there was a span of 17 bases. CDR3 sequence reads: CASSYRRGVKTQYF. The CDR3 coding sequence is TGTGCCAGCAGCTATCGGCGGGGAGTAAAGACCCAGTACTTC.

The chain joins TRBV18 to TRBJ2-1, with 9 bases aligning to TRBD2. The length of the CDR3 is 16 residues. V lost 5 bases to trimming and J lost 4 bases; unmatched junction nucleotides: 9. CDR1 and CDR2 from the germline V gene are KGHSH and LQKENI. The CDR3 sequence: CASSYTLTSGYNEQFF. In DNA, the CDR3 is TGTGCCAGCTCATACACACTGACTAGCGGATACAATGAGCAGTTCTTC. The entire variable domain, with the rest obtained from reference TRBV18 and TRBJ2-1, is as follows: NAGVMQNPRHLVRRRGQEARLRCSPMKGHSHVYWYRQLPEEGLKFMVYLQKENIIDESGMPKERFSAEFPKEGPSILRIQQVVRGDSAAYFCASSYTLTSGYNEQFFGPGTRLTVL.

This clonotype was observed at least ten times. The J gene is TRBJ1-1, the V gene TRBV5-1; 7 bases align to TRBD1. CDR3 size: 14 residues. J lost 1 base, V lost 4 bases, and 4 bases had no gene match. CDR1 and CDR2 (germline): SGHRS, YFSETQ. This chain's CDR3 is CASSGGTENTEAFF. CDR3 nucleotide sequence: TGCGCCAGCAGCGGTGGGACAGAGAACACTGAAGCTTTCTTT.

This clonotype was detected many times. This chain connects TRBV5-1 to TRBJ2-2; possible D gene TRBD1, 5 bases. The CDR3 runs 15 residues. CDR1 SGHRS and CDR2 YFSETQ come from the germline V gene. The V end was cut by 1 base, the J end by 0 bases, with 7 bases between. CDR3 region: CASSLWTSNTGELFF. DNA for the CDR3: TGCGCCAGCAGCTTGTGGACATCGAACACCGGGGAGCTGTTTTTT.

In this sample, this clonotype turned up many times. This chain uses TRBV12-3 or TRBV12-4 with TRBJ1-5, with a weak D call TRBD1 (5 bases). Trimming left V 6 bases short and J 4 bases short, with 13 bases between. The CDR3 has 14 residues. The CDR3 coding sequence is TGTGCCAGCAGCCGCGGCGGGGGGAATCAGCCCCAGCATTTT. Its translation: CASSRGGGNQPQHF.

This clonotype was counted many times. This sequence joins TRBV4-2 and TRBJ2-3; 14 bases match TRBD2. V shed 5 bases, J shed 5 bases, and the junction held 9 bases outside the gene matches. CDR3 length: 17 residues. The germline gives CDR1 LGHNA, CDR2 YNFKEQ. CDR3 in DNA: TGTGCCAGCAGCAGACTAGCGGGAGGGCTTAACATAGATACGCAGTATTTT. Its translation: CASSRLAGGLNIDTQYF.

This clonotype was observed a few times. The chain recombines TRBV4-1 with TRBJ1-2; the match to TRBD1 covers 7 bases. Per the germline V gene, CDR1 is MGHRA and CDR2 is YSYEKL. The CDR3 length is 15 residues. J was trimmed by 4 bases and V by 3 bases; bases with no gene match: 8. CDR3 DNA: TGCGCCAGCAGCCAGGGGGCCGGGACAGCCTATGGCTACACCTTC. Its protein is CASSQGAGTAYGYTF.

The gene calls are TRBV29-1 and TRBJ2-2, with 9 positions matching TRBD1. The germline gives CDR1 SQVTM, CDR2 ANQGSEA. V gave up 6 bases and J gave up 1 base; unmatched junction bases: 0. The CDR3 loop spans 13 amino acids. DNA for the CDR3: TGCAGCGTGGACAGGGGGAACACCGGGGAGCTGTTTTTT. This gives the protein CSVDRGNTGELFF.

CDR3 region: CASSQGQGAYGYTF. The CDR3 coding sequence is TGTGCCAGCAGCCAAGGACAGGGGGCCTATGGCTACACCTTC. The J gene is TRBJ1-2, the V gene TRBV14, with TRBD1 matching over 10 bases. V gave up 1 base and J gave up 4 bases; unmatched junction bases: 0. The CDR3 loop spans 14 amino acids. Germline V lookup: CDR1 SGHDN, CDR2 FVKESK.

This clonotype was counted ten times or more. The chain has TRBV12-3 or TRBV12-4 and TRBJ2-7; 13 nucleotides agree with TRBD2. The junction had 4 bases not matched to a gene; V was cut back by 4 bases and J by 7 bases. The CDR3 covers 14 residues. CDR3 residues: CASSYPGLAGEQYF. The CDR3 bases are TGTGCCAGCAGTTATCCGGGACTAGCGGGAGAGCAGTACTTC.

In this sample, this clonotype turned up once. The chain links TRBV7-2 to TRBJ1-5; the D is unclear. The length of the CDR3 is 14 residues. Trimming took off 1 base at V and 10 bases at J, with 14 bases between the two ends. Germline-derived CDR1 and CDR2 are SGHTA and FQGNSA. The DNA for the CDR3 is TGTGCCAGCAGCTTAGGTGTCAGCCTTGGCCCCCAGCATTTT. Protein product: CASSLGVSLGPQHF.

The chain recombines TRBV12-3 or TRBV12-4 with TRBJ2-7; D unresolved. The CDR3 has 13 amino acids. Trimming stripped 4 bases from V and 5 bases from J, with 12 bases between. The DNA of the CDR3 is TGTGCCAGCAGTTCATCGCACGGCGACGAGCAGTACTTC. It translates to CASSSSHGDEQYF.

Many counts were recorded for this clonotype. The DNA for the CDR3 is TGCAGTGCTAGAGCTCCGGGACAGGGGACCGGGACCCAGTACTTC. It encodes CSARAPGQGTGTQYF. The chain carries TRBV20-1 and TRBJ2-5, with TRBD1 identical over 10 bases. CDR1 and CDR2 (germline): DFQATT, SNEGSKA (reference sequence). The J segment lost 7 bases and the V segment lost 1 base, leaving 9 bases of the junction unmatched. This CDR3 contains 15 residues.